This T cell receptor (beta chain) was retrieved from a study of graft-versus-host responses after intestinal transplantation (dated by TCRdb to the early 2020s). Some background on the complete study: The transplants that recipients received were multivisceral, liver-intestinal, or isolated intestinal. Every recipient was given anti-thymocyte globulin induction, then maintenance tacrolimus and steroids for about three years. After intestinal transplantation, graft-versus-host and host-versus-graft alloreactive T cell clones in the graft, circulation and bone marrow were tracked using bulk TCR-beta CDR3 sequencing. To identify alloreactive clones, pre-transplant mixed lymphocyte reaction products were sequenced and then compared with unstimulated pre-transplant donor and recipient T cells. Of the roughly 25 intestinal transplant recipients enrolled in the cohort, one of whom was a retransplant, 3 patients without pretransplant specimens were excluded. Donor T cell macrochimerism was defined as a peak of at least 4% donor T cells among recipient peripheral blood mononuclear cells. Samples from a few later patients were sequenced in-house on an Illumina MiSeq with MiXCR processing rather than by the commercial service. The investigation overall reported the following: Early after transplant, peak levels of circulating GvH clones were found to be associated with declines in HvG clones. The conclusions were limited by the relatively low number and heterogeneity of the intestinal transplant patients. GvH clones turned up in recipient bone marrow, with some appearing earlier in ileal mucosa or blood, a pattern consistent with an intestinal mucosal origin. High GvH to HvG T cell clonal ratios were observed in the allografts of patients with donor T cell macrochimerism.

Dithiothreitol, EDTA incubations and collagenase D digestion were used to isolate intraepithelial and lamina propria lymphocytes from graft specimens. Bulk TCR-beta sequencing was performed on serial intestinal graft biopsy specimens collected as late as 600 days after transplant. With respect to this clone: Its target antigen remains unknown. No much larger clonotype is one base removed from it; base qualities were not supplied.

Libraries were constructed by the immunoSEQ multiplex PCR assay. For most patients, high-throughput TCR-beta CDR3 sequencing of genomic DNA was performed by Adaptive Biotechnologies. The published analysis was carried out like this. TCR sequencing data were retrieved from Adaptive's ImmunoSEQ software for around 20 patients, whereas a few other patients were processed with MiXCR and VDJtools. Because the origin of CDR3 nucleotide sequences shared between donor and recipient could not be assigned, those sequences were removed. To be classed as alloreactive, a clone needed at least 2-fold expansion over unstimulated cells and a minimum CFSE-low frequency of 0.002% (template counts) or 0.001% (read counts). Clones were considered mappable if detected in sequenced pre-transplant spleen, lymph node, or MLR CFSE-low populations of the donor or recipient. The cumulative frequency of alloreactive clones was calculated as a percentage of all sequences, weighted by copy number. In TCRdb, the immuneACCESS table is reduced to in-frame sequences with V and J assigned. These tables do not hold every clone; where another copy was compared, an unresolved V gene accounts for under half, and the others remain unexplained. The DNA gave D and trimming, while V, J and clone size come from that table. The sample contains about 11,000 clones, less than 80% of them found a single time. Approximately 9.1% of the sample comes from the top ten.

CDR1 LNHDA and CDR2 SQIVND are derived from the germline V gene (reference sequence). V sheds 3 bases and J sheds 7 bases, leaving 12 bases between their ends. CDR3 length: 14 amino acids, cysteine to phenylalanine. The sequence is cut down to CDR3 DNA, 42 bases in frame from base 1. The starting material was ileum tissue, obtained 23 days after intestinal transplant. The chain couples TRBV19 to TRBJ2-2; TRBD1 is a weak D gene call, 5 bases matching. The TCR originated in a human patient who received an intestinal transplant, so some T cells may come from the graft donor. CDR3 loop: CASSIQGFGGELFF. The DNA sequence is TGTGCCAGTAGTATCCAGGGTTTCGGCGGGGAGCTGTTTTTT. Joined to the reference TRBV19 and TRBJ2-2 proteins, this CDR3 gives the full variable domain: DGGITQSPKYLFRKEGQNVTLSCEQNLNHDAMYWYRQDPGQGLRLIYYSQIVNDFQKGDIAEGYSVSREKKESFPLTVTSAQKNPTAFYLCASSIQGFGGELFFGEGSRLTVL.